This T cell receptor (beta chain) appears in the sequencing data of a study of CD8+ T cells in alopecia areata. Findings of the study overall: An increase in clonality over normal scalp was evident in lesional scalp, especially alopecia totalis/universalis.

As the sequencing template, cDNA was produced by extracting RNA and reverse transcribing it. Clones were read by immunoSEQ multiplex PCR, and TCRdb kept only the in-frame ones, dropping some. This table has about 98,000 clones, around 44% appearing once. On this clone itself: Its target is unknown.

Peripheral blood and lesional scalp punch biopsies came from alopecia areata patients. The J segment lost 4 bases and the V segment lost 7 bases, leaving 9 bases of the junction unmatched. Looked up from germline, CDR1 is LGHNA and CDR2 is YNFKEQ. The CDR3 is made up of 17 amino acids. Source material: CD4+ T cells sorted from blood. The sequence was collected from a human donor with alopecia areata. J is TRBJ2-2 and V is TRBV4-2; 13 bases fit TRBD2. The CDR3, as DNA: TGTGCCAGCACCGAGGGCGGACTAGCGGGAGTCACCGGGGAGCTGTTTTTT. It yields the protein CASTEGGLAGVTGELFF.